The 13 T cell receptor beta chains below come from one sample, sequenced in a study of T cells in Graves' hyperthyroidism and ophthalmopathy. Amplification of TCR beta CDR3 regions used RNA as the template. The HTBI primer set served for first-round RT-PCR of the TCR CDR3. TCRdb redid the calling of the multiplex PCR reads with MiXCR, one entry per CDR3 protein. The sample holds about 350,000 distinct CDR3 sequences, approximately 14% seen once. Material: blood. The receptors stem from a woman in her forties with Graves' ophthalmopathy.

This clonotype came up many times. The chain links TRBV27 to TRBJ2-3, with a possible D match to TRBD2 (6 bases). Looked up from germline, CDR1 is MNHEY and CDR2 is SMNVEV (reference sequence). V was pared by 4 bases and J by 3 bases, with 11 bases between. This CDR3 region has 14 residues. CDR3 loop: CASSWFGGTDTQYF. The CDR3 nucleotides read TGTGCCAGCAGTTGGTTTGGGGGGACAGATACGCAGTATTTT.

This clonotype was detected many times. The rearrangement joins TRBV6-1 to TRBJ2-5, with 13 bases lining up with TRBD2. Trimming took 10 bases from V and 0 from J; bases not matched to a gene: 8. The CDR3 consists of 16 residues. The germline CDR1 and CDR2 sequences are MNHNS and SASEGT. CDR3 bases: TGTGCCACAGGACTAGCGGGAGTGGGCTACCAAGAGACCCAGTACTTC. It encodes CATGLAGVGYQETQYF.

This clonotype was observed at least ten times. The chain couples TRBV27 to TRBJ2-7; D is unclear. The germline CDR1 and CDR2 sequences are MNHEY and SMNVEV (reference sequence). This CDR3 comprises 13 residues. Trimming left V 3 bases short and J 6 bases short, with 12 bases between. The CDR3, as DNA: TGTGCCAGCAGTTTGTCCAGCTCGCTCGAGCAGTACTTC. Protein sequence: CASSLSSSLEQYF.

This clonotype has more than one count but fewer than ten. The chain is built from TRBV9 and TRBJ2-1; 7 bases agree with TRBD1. Germline V lookup: CDR1 SGDLS, CDR2 YYNGEE. J gave up 4 bases and V 2 bases, and 9 bases lay outside the gene matches. CDR3 length equals 16 residues. CDR3 bases: TGTGCCAGCAGCGTGGGAGACAGGGCCGGTTACAATGAGCAGTTCTTC. Protein: CASSVGDRAGYNEQFF.

Many counts were recorded for this clonotype. V usage is TRBV20-1 and J usage is TRBJ1-5; D is perhaps TRBD1 (6 bases). Germline V gives CDR1 DFQATT, CDR2 SNEGSKA (reference sequence). This CDR3 spans 15 amino acids. The ends were cut back, 1 base at V and 3 bases at J, with 13 bases in the middle. CDR3 coding DNA: TGCAGTGCTAGAGGGACAGACCTAGACAATCAGCCCCAGCATTTT. It is translated as CSARGTDLDNQPQHF.

This clonotype was detected many times. CDR3 in DNA: TGCAGTGCTTACCGGGACAGGGTAGGTGAAGCTTTCTTT. Translating it yields CSAYRDRVGEAFF. The V and J genes are TRBV20-1 and TRBJ1-1, with 9 positions matching TRBD1. Germline lookup yields CDR1 DFQATT and CDR2 SNEGSKA (reference sequence). The trim removed 5 bases at V and 7 bases at J, leaving 8 bases unmatched. CDR3 length: 13 residues.

This clonotype was seen more than once but under ten times. The chain has TRBV19 and TRBJ1-2; TRBD1 matches at 8 bases. CDR1 and CDR2 (germline): LNHDA, SQIVND (reference sequence). Trimming cost V 6 bases and J 4 bases; bases outside gene matches: 10. The CDR3 has 15 amino acids. CDR3 bases: TGTGCCAGTAGACAGACAGGGGATAACTTCTATGGCTACACCTTC. Its translation is CASRQTGDNFYGYTF.

This clonotype showed up just a few times. The chain carries TRBV14 and TRBJ2-3; D is uncertain. Trimming shortened V by 5 bases and J by 6 bases, and 6 bases separated the two germline ends. Germline V gene lookup returns CDR1 SGHDN and CDR2 FVKESK. The CDR3 is 11 amino acids. The CDR3 spells CASSGGDTQYF. The CDR3 DNA reads TGTGCCAGCAGCGGTGGGGATACGCAGTATTTT.

Turning to this clonotype: With a much larger clone just one base away, this may be a read error. The gene calls are TRBV6-1 and TRBJ1-1, with TRBD1 matching over 10 bases. Germline CDR1 and CDR2: MNHNS and SASEGT. The CDR3 totals 15 residues. In nucleotides, the CDR3 is TGTGCCGGCAGTGATCGGACAGGGGGGAGCACTGAAGCTTTCTTT. Its translation is CAGSDRTGGSTEAFF.

This clonotype came up many times. The chain combines TRBV6-2 or TRBV6-3 with TRBJ2-7, with 12 positions matching TRBD2. The CDR3 contains 15 residues. Germline CDR1 is MNHEY and CDR2 is SVGEGT. V lost 5 bases to trimming and J lost 7 bases; unmatched junction nucleotides: 9. CDR3 protein: CASSPSGRGIREQYF. In DNA, the CDR3 is TGTGCCAGCAGTCCTAGCGGGAGGGGGATTCGGGAGCAGTACTTC.

This clonotype was seen a handful of times. This chain joins TRBV6-1 and TRBJ2-5; TRBD2 might be the D (6 bases). There are 16 residues in the CDR3. Trimming left V 8 bases short and J 6 bases short, with 25 bases between. In germline, CDR1 is MNHNS, CDR2 SASEGT. CDR3 nucleotides: TGTGCCAGCCAGGCCGTTGGGGTCGGACGGGGGAAGACCCAGTACTTC. This gives the protein CASQAVGVGRGKTQYF.

This clonotype turned up a few times. The genes are TRBV7-9 and TRBJ1-6; D gene ambiguous. The CDR3 spans 11 residues. V gave up 2 bases and J gave up 17 bases, with 10 bases separating them. From germline, CDR1 is SEHNR and CDR2 FQNEAQ (reference sequence). Here the CDR3 reads CASSLSSVVHF. CDR3 nucleotide sequence: TGTGCCAGCAGCTTATCCTCAGTTGTCCACTTT.

The chain recombines TRBV5-4 with TRBJ2-7; D ambiguous. Trimming took off 0 bases at V and 7 bases at J, with 11 bases between the two ends. The CDR3 loop spans 13 amino acids. Germline CDR1 SGHNT, CDR2 YYREEE (reference sequence). In DNA, the CDR3 is TGTGCCAGCAGCTTGGACCCCCGAGAGGAGCAGTACTTC. This codes for CASSLDPREEQYF.